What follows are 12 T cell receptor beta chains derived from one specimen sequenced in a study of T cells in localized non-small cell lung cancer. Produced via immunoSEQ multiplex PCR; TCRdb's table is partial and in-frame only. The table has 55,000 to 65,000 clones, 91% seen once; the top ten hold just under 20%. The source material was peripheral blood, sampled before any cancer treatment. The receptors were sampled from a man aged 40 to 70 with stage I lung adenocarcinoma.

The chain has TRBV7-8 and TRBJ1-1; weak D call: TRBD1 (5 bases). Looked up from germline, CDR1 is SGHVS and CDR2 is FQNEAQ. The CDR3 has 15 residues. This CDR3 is CGSRRSWGMNTEAFF. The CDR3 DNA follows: TGTGGCTCGCGTCGCTCCTGGGGGATGAACACTGAAGCTTTCTTT. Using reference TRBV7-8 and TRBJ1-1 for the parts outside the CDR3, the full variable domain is GAGVSQSPRYKVAKRGQDVALRCDPISGHVSLFWYQQALGQGPEFLTYFQNEAQLDKSGLPSDRFFAERPEGSVSTLKIQRTQQEDSAVYLCGSRRSWGMNTEAFFGQGTRLTVV.

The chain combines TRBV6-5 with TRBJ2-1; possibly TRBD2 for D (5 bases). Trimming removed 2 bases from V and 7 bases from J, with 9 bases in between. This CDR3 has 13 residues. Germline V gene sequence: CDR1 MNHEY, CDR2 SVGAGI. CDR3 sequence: CASSYGSWNEQFF. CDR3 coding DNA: TGTGCCAGCAGTTACGGGAGTTGGAATGAGCAGTTCTTC.

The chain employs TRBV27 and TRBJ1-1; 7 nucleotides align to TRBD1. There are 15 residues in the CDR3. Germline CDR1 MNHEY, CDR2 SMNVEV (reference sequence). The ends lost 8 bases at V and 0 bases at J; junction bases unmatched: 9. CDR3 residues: CASGPTGILNTEAFF. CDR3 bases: TGTGCCAGCGGACCGACAGGGATACTGAACACTGAAGCTTTCTTT.

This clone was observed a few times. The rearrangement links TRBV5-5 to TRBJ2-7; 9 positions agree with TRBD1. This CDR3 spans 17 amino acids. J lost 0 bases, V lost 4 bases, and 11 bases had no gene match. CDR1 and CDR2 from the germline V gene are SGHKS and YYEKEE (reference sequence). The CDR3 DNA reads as TGTGCCAGCAGCAACCGACCTACAGGGGGCGCCTCCTACGAGCAGTACTTC. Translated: CASSNRPTGGASYEQYF.

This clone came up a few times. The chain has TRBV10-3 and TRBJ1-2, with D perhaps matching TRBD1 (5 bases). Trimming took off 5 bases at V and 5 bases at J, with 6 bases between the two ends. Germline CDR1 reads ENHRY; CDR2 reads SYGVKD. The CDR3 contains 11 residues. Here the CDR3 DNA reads TGTGCCATCAGTAAGGGGTATGGCTACACCTTC. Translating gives CAISKGYGYTF.

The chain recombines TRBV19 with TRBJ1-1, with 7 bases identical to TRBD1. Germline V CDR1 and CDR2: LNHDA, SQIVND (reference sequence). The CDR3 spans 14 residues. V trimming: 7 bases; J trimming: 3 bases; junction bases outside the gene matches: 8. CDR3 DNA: TGTGCCAGTACCGCCCGGGACAGAGACACTGAAGCTTTCTTT. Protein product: CASTARDRDTEAFF.

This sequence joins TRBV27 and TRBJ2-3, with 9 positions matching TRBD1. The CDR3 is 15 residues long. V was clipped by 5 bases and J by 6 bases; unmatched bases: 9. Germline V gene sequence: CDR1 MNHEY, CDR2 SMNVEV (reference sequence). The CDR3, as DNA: TGTGCCAGCAGTCCCGGGACAGGGACCGGGGATACGCAGTATTTT. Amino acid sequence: CASSPGTGTGDTQYF.

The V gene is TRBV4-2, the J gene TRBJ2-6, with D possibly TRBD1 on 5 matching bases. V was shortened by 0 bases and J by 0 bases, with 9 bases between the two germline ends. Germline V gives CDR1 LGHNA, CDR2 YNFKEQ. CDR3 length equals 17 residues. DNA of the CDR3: TGTGCCAGCAGCCAAGATTCGCAGGGCTCTGGGGCCAACGTCCTGACTTTC. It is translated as CASSQDSQGSGANVLTF.

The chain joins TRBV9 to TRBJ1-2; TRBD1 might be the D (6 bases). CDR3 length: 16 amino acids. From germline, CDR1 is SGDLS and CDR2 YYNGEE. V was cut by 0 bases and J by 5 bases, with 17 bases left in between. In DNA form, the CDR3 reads TGTGCCAGCAGCGTAGACCCGACAGGTCGAGGGTATGGCTACACCTTC. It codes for CASSVDPTGRGYGYTF.

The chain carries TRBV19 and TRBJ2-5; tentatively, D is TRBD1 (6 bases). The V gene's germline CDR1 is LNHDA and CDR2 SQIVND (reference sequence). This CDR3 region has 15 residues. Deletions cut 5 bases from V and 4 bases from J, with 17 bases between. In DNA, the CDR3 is TGTGCCAGTAGTGCAACCCGGGACAAGCGAGAGACCCAGTACTTC. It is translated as CASSATRDKRETQYF.

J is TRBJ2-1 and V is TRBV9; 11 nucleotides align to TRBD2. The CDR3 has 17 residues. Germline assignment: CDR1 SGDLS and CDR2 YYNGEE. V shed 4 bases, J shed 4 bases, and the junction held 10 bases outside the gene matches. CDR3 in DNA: TGTGCCAGCAGCTCCGGGACTAGCGGTGGGGGGTACAATGAGCAGTTCTTC. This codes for CASSSGTSGGGYNEQFF.

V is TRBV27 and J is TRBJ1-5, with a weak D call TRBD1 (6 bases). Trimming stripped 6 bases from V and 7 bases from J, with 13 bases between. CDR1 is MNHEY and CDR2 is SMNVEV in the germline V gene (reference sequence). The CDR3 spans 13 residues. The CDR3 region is CASRDSRGQPQHF. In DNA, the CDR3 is TGTGCCAGCAGGGATTCGAGGGGGCAGCCCCAGCATTTT.